This T cell receptor (beta chain) was identified in a study of shared clonotypes between healthy human individuals. Naive CD8 cells were CD45RO-negative, positively selected for CCR7, excluding terminally differentiated effector memory CD45RA+ cells. The CDR3 extends over 16 amino acids. The germline V gene encodes CDR1 SGDLS and CDR2 YYNGEE. The J segment lost 2 bases and the V segment lost 3 bases, leaving 6 bases of the junction unmatched. The assay was immunoSEQ multiplex PCR, and TCRdb's table has in-frame clones only and misses some. The sample records about 2.1 million clones, 93% being singletons. This clone was observed once.

The TCR originated in a man in his late teens or twenties in good health. Some clones in this sample may be carry-over from other donors' samples. Sequenced material: naive CD8+ T cells from PBMCs. The chain carries TRBV9 and TRBJ2-7, with 12 bases aligning to TRBD2. CDR3 sequence (DNA): TGTGCCAGCAGCGCGGGGACTAGCGGGCGAACCTACGAGCAGTACTTC. This codes for CASSAGTSGRTYEQYF.